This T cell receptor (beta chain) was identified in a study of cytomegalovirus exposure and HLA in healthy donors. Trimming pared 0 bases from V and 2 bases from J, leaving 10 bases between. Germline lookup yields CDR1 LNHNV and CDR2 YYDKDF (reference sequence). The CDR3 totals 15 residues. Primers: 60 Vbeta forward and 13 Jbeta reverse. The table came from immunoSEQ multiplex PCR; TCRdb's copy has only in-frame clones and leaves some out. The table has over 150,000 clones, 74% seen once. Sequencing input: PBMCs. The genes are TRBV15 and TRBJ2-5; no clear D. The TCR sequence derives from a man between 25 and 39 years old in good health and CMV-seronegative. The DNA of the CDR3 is TGTGCCACCAGCAGAGATCCCGGTAAGCAAGAGACCCAGTACTTC. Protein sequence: CATSRDPGKQETQYF.